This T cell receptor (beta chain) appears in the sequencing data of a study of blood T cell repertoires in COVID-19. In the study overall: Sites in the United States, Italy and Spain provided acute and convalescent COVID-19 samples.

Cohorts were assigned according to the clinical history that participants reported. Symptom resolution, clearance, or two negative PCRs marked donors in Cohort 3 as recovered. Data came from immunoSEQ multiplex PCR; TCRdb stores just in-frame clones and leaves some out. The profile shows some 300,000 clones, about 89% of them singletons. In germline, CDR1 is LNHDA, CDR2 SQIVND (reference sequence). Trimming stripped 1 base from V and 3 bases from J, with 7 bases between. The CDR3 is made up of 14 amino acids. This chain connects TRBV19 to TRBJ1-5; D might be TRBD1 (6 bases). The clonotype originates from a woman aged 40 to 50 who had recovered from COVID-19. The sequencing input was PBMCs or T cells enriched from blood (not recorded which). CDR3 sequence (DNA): TGTGCCAGTAGTATAGGGGACAACAATCAGCCCCAGCATTTT. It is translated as CASSIGDNNQPQHF.